This T cell receptor beta chain was recovered during a study of T cells in localized non-small cell lung cancer. The CDR3 covers 14 residues. With 0 bases removed from V and 3 bases from J, the gap between germline ends came to 8 bases. The germline V gene has CDR1 SGHDN and CDR2 FVKESK. TCRdb's copy holds only in-frame clones and misses some; the assay was immunoSEQ multiplex PCR. The data show about 46,000 clones, under 90% seen once. The receptor was isolated from a man aged 40 to 70 with stage III lung adenocarcinoma. The specimen was peripheral blood mononuclear cells, collected before any cancer treatment. The chain has TRBV14 and TRBJ1-1, with a weak D call TRBD1 (6 bases). The CDR3 bases are TGTGCCAGCAGCCAAGAAGGGGGGTACACTGAAGCTTTCTTT. This translates into CASSQEGGYTEAFF.